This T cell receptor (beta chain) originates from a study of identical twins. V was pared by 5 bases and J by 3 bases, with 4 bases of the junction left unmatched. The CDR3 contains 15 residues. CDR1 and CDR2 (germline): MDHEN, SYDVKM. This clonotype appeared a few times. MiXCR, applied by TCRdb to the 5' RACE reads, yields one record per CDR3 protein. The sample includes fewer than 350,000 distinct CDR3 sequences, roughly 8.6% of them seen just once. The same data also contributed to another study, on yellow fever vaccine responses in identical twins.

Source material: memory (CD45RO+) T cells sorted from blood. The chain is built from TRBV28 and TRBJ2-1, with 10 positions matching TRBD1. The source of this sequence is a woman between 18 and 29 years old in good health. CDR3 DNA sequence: TGTGCCAGCAGTATCGGACAGGGGGACTACAATGAGCAGTTCTTC. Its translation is CASSIGQGDYNEQFF.